The rows below give T cell receptor beta chains drawn from one sample of a study of T cell repertoires in cytomegalovirus infection. TCRdb recomputed calls from the reads with MiXCR, one row per CDR3 protein. The table includes tens of thousands of distinct CDR3 sequences, 3.5% to 4% detected once. Sequenced material: PBMCs. These receptors came from a human donor in good health (CMV status not recorded). Some clones in this sample may be carry-over from other donors' samples. Both conserved end residues are part of each CDR3. D genes are given only for firm matches. Size tells how often a clone was seen (once, few, many) or the class of an expanded clone, and some rows leave it out.

V gene	J gene	CDR3 length	D gene	clone size	CDR3 protein	CDR3 DNA
TRBV3-1	TRBJ1-1	14	-	many	CASSLRGGGTEAFF	TGTGCCAGCAGCCTACGTGGGGGTGGGACGGAAGCTTTCTTT
TRBV28	TRBJ1-5	14	-	many	CASSLLRDDQPQHF	TGTGCCAGCAGTTTACTCAGGGACGATCAGCCCCAGCATTTT
TRBV4-3	TRBJ1-1	13	-	many	CASSQVVAGEAFF	TGCGCCAGCAGCCAAGTGGTTGCGGGAGAAGCTTTCTTT
TRBV12-3/TRBV12-4	TRBJ2-2	13	-	many	CASSFHFPGELFF	TGTGCCAGCAGTTTTCACTTCCCCGGGGAGCTGTTTTTT
TRBV4-3	TRBJ2-1	12	-	many	CASSQDWTEQFF	TGCGCCAGCAGCCAAGATTGGACTGAGCAGTTCTTC
TRBV5-6	TRBJ1-1	13	TRBD1	-	CASSWTGYTEAFF	TGTGCCAGCAGCTGGACAGGTTACACTGAAGCTTTCTTT
TRBV7-3	TRBJ2-5	15	TRBD2	many	CASSSLAGSSETQYF	TGTGCCAGCAGCTCGCTAGCGGGGTCGAGCGAGACCCAGTACTTC
TRBV20-1	TRBJ1-6	13	-	many	CSARGRDNSPLHF	TGCAGTGCTAGAGGCAGGGATAATTCACCCCTCCACTTT
TRBV5-1	TRBJ1-1	15	-	many	CASTLFGGLDTEAFF	TGCGCCAGCACGCTATTCGGGGGGCTGGACACTGAAGCTTTCTTT
TRBV7-2	TRBJ2-3	14	-	many	CASSSEISTDTQYF	TGTGCCAGCAGCTCAGAAATAAGCACAGATACGCAGTATTTT
TRBV24-1	TRBJ2-1	15	-	many	CATSDGISSYNEQFF	TGTGCCACCAGTGACGGGATAAGCTCCTACAATGAGCAGTTCTTC
TRBV7-2	TRBJ1-3	18	-	many	CASSLPPGRGLSRNTIYF	TGTGCCAGCAGCTTACCCCCAGGACGGGGACTCTCTAGGAACACCATATATTTT
TRBV5-6	TRBJ2-1	12	-	many	CASSPGHNEQFF	TGTGCCAGCAGCCCTGGGCACAATGAGCAGTTCTTC
TRBV6-1	TRBJ2-7	15	-	many	CASRTTGTGAYEQYF	TGTGCCAGCAGGACCACCGGGACGGGGGCCTACGAGCAGTACTTC
TRBV6-5	TRBJ1-2	15	TRBD1	many	CASSYSTGGNYGYTF	TGTGCCAGCAGTTACTCGACAGGGGGCAACTATGGCTACACCTTC
TRBV29-1	TRBJ1-5	15	TRBD1	-	CSVASGQGINQPQHF	TGCAGCGTTGCCTCCGGACAGGGGATCAATCAGCCCCAGCATTTT
TRBV7-2	TRBJ2-3	16	TRBD1	many	CASSSRTGGKTDTQYF	TGTGCCAGCAGCTCGAGGACAGGGGGCAAGACAGATACGCAGTATTTT
TRBV29-1	TRBJ2-2	12	-	-	CSGLRVPGELFF	TGCAGCGGGTTGAGGGTCCCCGGGGAGCTGTTTTTT
TRBV7-2	TRBJ2-3	15	-	many	CASSLGDGYTDTQYF	TGTGCCAGCAGCTTAGGCGACGGATACACAGATACGCAGTATTTT
TRBV7-8	TRBJ2-1	15	-	many	CASSWGSGLYNEQFF	TGTGCCAGCAGCTGGGGTTCCGGACTCTACAATGAGCAGTTCTTC
TRBV7-2	TRBJ1-4	15	-	many	CASSLAVATNEKLFF	TGTGCCAGCAGCTTAGCGGTGGCAACTAATGAAAAACTGTTTTTT
TRBV28	TRBJ1-6	13	TRBD1	many	CASRGQGRSPLHF	TGTGCCAGTAGAGGACAGGGGCGTTCACCCCTCCACTTT
TRBV28	TRBJ1-5	12	-	many	CASSLLNQPQHF	TGTGCCAGCAGTTTACTCAATCAGCCCCAGCATTTT
TRBV4-3	TRBJ2-3	17	-	-	CASSQEGLSSGTDTQYF	TGCGCCAGCAGCCAAGAGGGGTTATCTTCTGGCACAGATACGCAGTATTTT
TRBV20-1	TRBJ2-1	12	-	many	CSASVAGGEQFF	TGCAGTGCTAGCGTGGCAGGCGGTGAGCAGTTCTTC
TRBV7-8	TRBJ2-5	15	TRBD2	many	CASSPQGTSAETQYF	TGTGCCAGCAGCCCCCAGGGGACTAGCGCGGAGACCCAGTACTTC
TRBV6-6	TRBJ2-5	13	TRBD2	many	CASRLAGVETQYF	TGTGCCAGCAGGCTAGCGGGAGTTGAGACCCAGTACTTC
TRBV7-2	TRBJ2-1	14	-	many	CASSSQGSYNEQFF	TGTGCCAGCAGCTCCCAGGGCTCCTACAATGAGCAGTTCTTC
TRBV7-2	TRBJ2-7	15	-	many	CASSLQGISSYEQYF	TGTGCCAGCAGCTTACAGGGAATAAGCTCCTACGAGCAGTACTTC
TRBV7-2	TRBJ2-7	15	-	many	CASSLEGGDSYEQYF	TGTGCCAGCAGCTTAGAGGGCGGGGACTCCTACGAGCAGTACTTC
TRBV12-3/TRBV12-4	TRBJ1-5	16	-	many	CASSFGAGTGNQPQHF	TGTGCCAGCAGTTTCGGCGCGGGGACGGGCAATCAGCCCCAGCATTTT
TRBV4-1	TRBJ2-4	14	-	many	CASSQDDYQNIQYF	TGCGCCAGCAGCCAAGATGATTATCAAAACATTCAGTACTTC
TRBV6-2/TRBV6-3	TRBJ2-1	13	-	many	CASKLDSYNEQFF	TGTGCCAGCAAGCTAGACTCCTACAATGAGCAGTTCTTC
TRBV6-2/TRBV6-3	TRBJ2-1	14	-	many	CASNDWGSYNEQFF	TGTGCCAGCAACGACTGGGGCTCCTACAATGAGCAGTTCTTC
TRBV12-3/TRBV12-4	TRBJ2-3	19	TRBD2	many	CASSSPGLAGGPLRDTQYF	TGTGCCAGCAGTTCCCCAGGACTAGCGGGAGGGCCCCTAAGAGATACGCAGTATTTT
TRBV28	TRBJ1-2	14	-	many	CASSSPRAYYGYTF	TGTGCCAGCAGTTCCCCGAGGGCCTACTATGGCTACACCTTC
TRBV7-2	TRBJ1-5	14	-	many	CASSKGQNNQPQHF	TGTGCCAGCAGCAAAGGACAGAACAATCAGCCCCAGCATTTT
TRBV11-1	TRBJ1-2	12	-	many	CASSSAGYGYTF	TGTGCCAGCAGCTCAGCTGGCTATGGCTACACCTTC
TRBV7-2	TRBJ1-1	14	-	-	CASSQSTMNTEAFF	TGTGCCAGCAGCCAAAGCACCATGAACACTGAAGCTTTCTTT
TRBV20-1	TRBJ2-5	14	-	many	CSAHQTGLVETQYF	TGCAGTGCTCACCAAACAGGGTTGGTGGAGACCCAGTACTTC